Reported below is one T cell receptor (beta chain). A read error may produce the germline difference seen at one junction end. The sample originates from a study of molecular identifiers for immune sequencing clone quantification. In TCRdb, the PCR reads were re-called with MiXCR into one record per CDR3 protein. This table has 300,000 to 400,000 distinct CDR3 sequences, about 20% appearing once. The CDR3 sequence is 13 residues long. Germline V gives CDR1 DFQATT, CDR2 SNEGSKA (reference sequence). This TCR derives from a human donor in good health. Some libraries in this study had Jurkat cell RNA spiked in. Input material: naive CD8+ T cells from blood, with Jurkat cell RNA spiked in. Subset defined: FACS-sorted CD8+CD4-CCR7+CD45RA+ naive T cells. The chain couples TRBV20-1 to TRBJ2-7; a weak D match, TRBD2 (5 bases). CDR3 region: CSVRDLAGDEQYF. CDR3 coding DNA: TGCAGTGTTAGAGATCTTGCCGGGGACGAGCAGTACTTC.